One sample yielded the 28 T cell receptor beta chains listed below, sequenced in a study of T cells in Graves' hyperthyroidism and ophthalmopathy. Authors of the study amplified TCR beta CDR3 regions from RNA transcripts. An initial round of RT-PCR targeting the TCR CDR3 relied on the HTBI primer set. TCRdb fed the multiplex PCR reads into MiXCR, producing one record per CDR3 protein. Here the sample spans under 250,000 distinct CDR3 sequences, approximately 25% being singletons. The sequencing input was blood. The receptors derive from a woman in her forties with Graves' ophthalmopathy.

This clonotype was picked up many times. The J gene is TRBJ1-1, the V gene TRBV19; D not certain. CDR1 is LNHDA and CDR2 is SQIVND in the germline V gene (reference sequence). V was pared by 3 bases and J by 3 bases, with 5 bases between. This CDR3 spans 12 amino acids. The CDR3 sequence: CASSMWDTEAFF. CDR3 in DNA: TGTGCCAGTAGTATGTGGGACACTGAAGCTTTCTTT.

This clonotype was counted ten times or more. The rearrangement uses TRBV13 and TRBJ2-5; weak D call: TRBD2 (5 bases). The CDR3 consists of 14 residues. Germline CDR1 PRHDT, CDR2 FYEKMQ (reference sequence). The germline V and J ends were trimmed by 1 base and 1 base, with 7 bases remaining between them. Written as DNA, the CDR3 is TGTGCCAGCAGCTTAGAGCGGATCCAAGAGACCCAGTACTTC. Translating it yields CASSLERIQETQYF. The full variable domain, completed using reference TRBV13 and TRBJ2-5, is AAGVIQSPRHLIKEKRETATLKCYPIPRHDTVYWYQQGPGQDPQFLISFYEKMQSDKGSIPDRFSAQQFSDYHSELNMSSLELGDSALYFCASSLERIQETQYFGPGTRLLVL.

This clonotype was detected ten times or more. The V and J genes are TRBV7-2 and TRBJ2-5; 11 bases are shared with TRBD2. The CDR3 runs to 16 residues. Germline V gives CDR1 SGHTA, CDR2 FQGNSA. Trimming took 4 bases from V and 5 from J; bases not matched to a gene: 9. The CDR3 reads CASSSFLAGGGETQYF. CDR3 nucleotides: TGTGCCAGCAGCTCCTTCCTAGCGGGAGGAGGTGAGACCCAGTACTTC.

This clonotype came up once. The chain is built from TRBV7-3 and TRBJ1-3; no definite D call. Trimming took 5 bases from V and 0 from J, leaving 8 bases between them. The length of the CDR3 is 14 residues. Germline values: CDR1 SGHTA, CDR2 FQGTGA. DNA for the CDR3: TGTGCCAGCAGCGAACAGTTCTCTGGAAACACCATATATTTT. This encodes CASSEQFSGNTIYF.

V gene TRBV6-2 or TRBV6-3 combines with J gene TRBJ1-5, with D hard to call. The germline gives CDR1 MNHEY, CDR2 SVGEGT. Trimming pared 5 bases from V and 3 bases from J, leaving 11 bases between. This CDR3 region has 14 residues. In nucleotides, the CDR3 is TGTGCCAGCAGTGCCCGGGCCCTCAATCAGCCCCAGCATTTT. Protein: CASSARALNQPQHF.

In its sample, this clonotype was seen many times. The rearrangement joins TRBV5-1 to TRBJ2-7; no reliable D call. The CDR3 extends over 13 amino acids. Trimming left V 5 bases short and J 7 bases short, with 16 bases between. The V gene's germline CDR1 is SGHRS and CDR2 YFSETQ. The CDR3 reads CASRLEGPGEQYF. The CDR3 coding sequence is TGCGCCAGCAGGCTCGAAGGACCGGGTGAGCAGTACTTC.

This clonotype was seen repeatedly, ten times or more. The chain uses TRBV6-1 and TRBJ2-7, with a possible D match to TRBD1 (5 bases). Trimming shortened V by 2 bases and J by 2 bases, and 16 bases separated the two germline ends. Germline V gene lookup returns CDR1 MNHNS and CDR2 SASEGT. The CDR3 consists of 16 residues. In nucleotides, the CDR3 is TGTGCCAGCAGTGAAAGGCCATGGACACCGACCTACGAGCAGTACTTC. It yields the protein CASSERPWTPTYEQYF.

V gene TRBV30 combines with J gene TRBJ2-3; 10 nucleotides agree with TRBD1. The ends lost 8 bases at V and 3 bases at J; junction bases unmatched: 2. Germline V gives CDR1 GTSNPN, CDR2 SVGIG (reference sequence). The CDR3 consists of 12 residues. The CDR3, as DNA: TGTGCCCGGGACAGGGGTACAGATACGCAGTATTTT. It encodes CARDRGTDTQYF. The full variable domain, its missing parts supplied by reference TRBV30 and TRBJ2-3, is SQTIHQWPATLVQPVGSPLSLECTVEGTSNPNLYWYRQAAGRGLQLLFYSVGIGQISSEVPQNLSASRPQDRQFILSSKKLLLSDSGFYLCARDRGTDTQYFGPGTRLTVL.

This clonotype was seen at least ten times. The chain has TRBV18 and TRBJ1-1; D is uncertain. The CDR3 length is 13 residues. Germline lookup yields CDR1 KGHSH and CDR2 LQKENI. The V end lost 2 bases, the J end lost 5 bases, and 9 bases lay between the germline ends. This CDR3 reads CASSPASQTEAFF. CDR3 nucleotide sequence: TGTGCCAGCTCACCAGCCAGTCAAACTGAAGCTTTCTTT.

This sequence joins TRBV19 and TRBJ1-1; D may be TRBD1 (5 bases). From germline, CDR1 is LNHDA and CDR2 SQIVND (reference sequence). This CDR3 is built from 15 residues. Trimming shortened V by 1 base and J by 0 bases, and 9 bases separated the two germline ends. The chain's CDR3 is CASSIAQGMNTEAFF. The DNA of the CDR3 is TGTGCCAGTAGTATAGCCCAGGGAATGAACACTGAAGCTTTCTTT.

In its sample, this clonotype was seen many times. This sequence joins TRBV6-9 and TRBJ2-7; D gene unclear. The CDR3 totals 13 residues. The V end lost 8 bases, the J end lost 3 bases, and 14 bases lay between the germline ends. Germline V gene sequence: CDR1 MNHGY, CDR2 SVAAGI. CDR3 sequence (DNA): TGTGCCAGCCCTTTGTTAGAAAACTACGAGCAGTACTTC. Protein: CASPLLENYEQYF.

Details on this clonotype: Given a much more abundant clone one base away, this may be a read error. The rearrangement uses TRBV6-1 and TRBJ1-6; 9 nucleotides match TRBD1. This CDR3 spans 13 amino acids. Trimming at V came to 7 bases and at J to 8 bases, leaving 3 bases not matched to a gene. Germline loops: CDR1 MNHNS, CDR2 SASEGT. The CDR3 loop is CASTRDRDSPLHF. The CDR3, as DNA: TGTGCCAGCACCCGGGACAGGGATTCACCCCTCCACTTT.

About this clonotype: No DNA is shown, since the ends of the CDR3 on it are uncertain; the CDR3 is the one TCRdb lists. The chain recombines TRBV28 with TRBJ1-5; TRBD1, the table's D call, lacks a check against the DNA. The CDR3 is made up of 16 amino acids, end residues included. Germline V lookup: CDR1 MDHEN, CDR2 SYDVKM. This CDR3 reads CASSTLDKGSNQPQHF.

This clonotype was picked up many times. This chain uses TRBV27 with TRBJ2-5; possible D gene TRBD2, 7 bases. Germline CDR1 reads MNHEY; CDR2 reads SMNVEV (reference sequence). Trimming left V 8 bases short and J 4 bases short, with 20 bases between. This CDR3 region has 15 residues. CDR3 residues: CASSGGGSRPETQYF. In DNA form, the CDR3 reads TGTGCCAGCTCGGGGGGCGGGAGTAGGCCAGAGACCCAGTACTTC.

This clonotype has a handful of counts. The V call is TRBV6-5, the J call TRBJ2-5; D may be TRBD1 (6 bases). The CDR3 runs to 16 residues. Trimming pared 0 bases from V and 1 base from J, leaving 12 bases between. Germline-derived CDR1 and CDR2 are MNHEY and SVGAGI. CDR3 bases: TGTGCCAGCAGTTACTCGGGGGCGTCCGTCCAAGAGACCCAGTACTTC. This sequence encodes CASSYSGASVQETQYF.

This clonotype was counted many times. The rearrangement joins TRBV27 to TRBJ2-5, with a possible D match to TRBD1 (5 bases). The CDR3 runs to 15 residues. Trimming pared 3 bases from V and 4 bases from J, leaving 15 bases between. Germline assignment: CDR1 MNHEY and CDR2 SMNVEV (reference sequence). This CDR3 reads CASSFSGNPGETQYF. The CDR3 DNA reads as TGTGCCAGCAGTTTTTCAGGGAATCCGGGAGAGACCCAGTACTTC.

In its sample, this clonotype was seen many times. This chain uses TRBV28 with TRBJ2-7; D gene ambiguous. The CDR3 sequence is 11 residues long. Germline V gives CDR1 MDHEN, CDR2 SYDVKM. The V end lost 3 bases, the J end lost 7 bases, and 7 bases lay between the germline ends. CDR3 protein: CASSFSREQYF. The CDR3 bases are TGTGCCAGCAGTTTTTCCCGGGAGCAGTACTTC. Looking up the rest from reference TRBV28 and TRBJ2-7 gives the full variable domain: DVKVTQSSRYLVKRTGEKVFLECVQDMDHENMFWYRQDPGLGLRLIYFSYDVKMKEKGDIPEGYSVSREKKERFSLILESASTNQTSMYLCASSFSREQYFGPGTRLTVT.

This clonotype was counted many times. The chain has TRBV28 and TRBJ2-5, with 7 nucleotides matching TRBD2. The germline CDR1 and CDR2 sequences are MDHEN and SYDVKM. Trimming removed 6 bases from V and 4 bases from J; junction bases left unmatched: 8. This CDR3 has 14 amino acids. The CDR3 loop is CASREGLGRETQYF. CDR3 nucleotide sequence: TGTGCCAGCAGGGAAGGACTAGGGAGAGAGACCCAGTACTTC.

This clonotype was detected ten times or more. The DNA of the CDR3 is TGTGCCAGCAGTTTGGGTCCAGGCTCAATCTACGAGCAGTACTTC. Amino acids: CASSLGPGSIYEQYF. The chain is built from TRBV28 and TRBJ2-7; D is uncertain. Trimming stripped 3 bases from V and 3 bases from J, with 15 bases between. The CDR3 totals 15 residues. CDR1 MDHEN and CDR2 SYDVKM come from the germline V gene.

This clonotype was seen repeatedly, ten times or more. The chain employs TRBV19 and TRBJ1-5, with 8 bases fitting TRBD1. The CDR3 is 15 amino acids. V shed 5 bases and J 4 bases; nucleotides not matched to a gene: 7. Looked up from germline, CDR1 is LNHDA and CDR2 is SQIVND (reference sequence). The CDR3 loop reads CASSAWQGANQPQHF. The CDR3 DNA reads as TGTGCCAGTAGTGCCTGGCAGGGGGCAAATCAGCCCCAGCATTTT.

The chain links TRBV6-5 to TRBJ2-5, with TRBD2 matching over 10 bases. Germline V gene sequence: CDR1 MNHEY, CDR2 SVGAGI. This CDR3 spans 15 amino acids. V lost 4 bases, J lost 6 bases, and 8 bases stayed unmatched. CDR3 in amino acids: CASSSRTSGSQTQYF. The CDR3 nucleotides read TGTGCCAGCAGTTCTCGGACTAGCGGAAGTCAGACCCAGTACTTC.

This clonotype was detected ten times or more. The J gene is TRBJ2-7, the V gene TRBV6-2 or TRBV6-3; 13 nucleotides agree with TRBD2. Trimming took 8 bases from V and 3 from J; bases not matched to a gene: 1. Germline values: CDR1 MNHEY, CDR2 SVGEGT. The CDR3 extends over 13 amino acids. The DNA for the CDR3 is TGTGCCAGCGGACTAGCGGGAGTCTACGAGCAGTACTTC. Protein: CASGLAGVYEQYF.

This clonotype occurred many times. This chain joins TRBV3-1 and TRBJ2-2; weak D call: TRBD1 (6 bases). The CDR3 sequence is 14 residues long. Germline-derived CDR1 and CDR2 are LGHDT and YNNKEL (reference sequence). Trimming took off 6 bases at V and 1 base at J, with 9 bases between the two ends. The CDR3 loop is CASRLGQNTGELFF. CDR3 nucleotide sequence: TGTGCCAGCAGGCTGGGACAGAACACCGGGGAGCTGTTTTTT.

This clonotype occurred many times. The J gene is TRBJ2-5, the V gene TRBV20-1; D is undetermined. CDR1 is DFQATT and CDR2 is SNEGSKA in the germline V gene (reference sequence). The V gene lost 0 bases and the J gene lost 5 bases, with 13 bases spanning the gap. There are 14 residues in the CDR3. The CDR3 sequence: CSARDQYTDETQYF. CDR3 sequence (DNA): TGCAGTGCTAGAGATCAGTATACGGATGAGACCCAGTACTTC.

This clonotype showed up many times. The genes are TRBV28 and TRBJ1-2; no reliable D call. Trimming left V 5 bases short and J 4 bases short, with 8 bases between. This CDR3 region has 12 residues. Looked up from germline, CDR1 is MDHEN and CDR2 is SYDVKM. The CDR3 is CASSPEIYGYTF. The CDR3, as DNA: TGTGCCAGCAGTCCCGAAATCTATGGCTACACCTTC.

This clonotype was found many times. This chain uses TRBV28 with TRBJ2-7, with D uncertain. The length of the CDR3 is 12 residues. The germline V gene encodes CDR1 MDHEN and CDR2 SYDVKM. V was pared by 6 bases and J by 0 bases, with 6 bases between. DNA for the CDR3: TGTGCCAGCAGAGAAAGCTCCTACGAGCAGTACTTC. Translating it yields CASRESSYEQYF.

This CDR3 reads CASSLGRRMVSGYTF. As DNA, the CDR3 is TGTGCCAGCAGTTTAGGGCGGCGTATGGTGTCTGGCTACACCTTC. The chain carries TRBV12-3 or TRBV12-4 and TRBJ1-2; D unclear. The germline V and J ends were trimmed by 1 base and 7 bases, with 16 bases remaining between them. There are 15 residues in the CDR3.

This clonotype has at least ten counts. This rearrangement joins TRBV29-1 to TRBJ1-1; D gene unclear. Germline V CDR1 and CDR2: SQVTM, ANQGSEA. Trimming pared 4 bases from V and 11 bases from J, leaving 14 bases between. The CDR3 is 11 residues long. CDR3 in DNA: TGCAGCGTTGCCCTCGATGGTAAGGCTTTCTTT. Protein sequence: CSVALDGKAFF.